The sequence of this T cell receptor (beta chain) was determined in a study of OX40 agonist ivuxolimab in advanced cancers. Study in general: Each dose-escalation patient presented with hepatocellular carcinoma, melanoma, renal cell or head and neck cancer. The study's findings and limits: Normalized expansion of T-cell clones was also low for some nonresponders.

Regarding this clone: The antigen remains unidentified.

The method was immunoSEQ multiplex PCR; TCRdb's version includes in-frame clones alone and lacks a portion of them. In the table there are 34,000 or so clones, roughly 79% of which are singletons. The clonotype originates from an adult with an advanced solid tumor such as melanoma, head and neck, liver or kidney cancer. Source: CD4+ or CD8+ T cells sorted from blood, taken in a trial of the OX40 agonist ivuxolimab.

The CDR3 DNA follows: TGTGCCAGCAGGGCGACAGCTGGAAACACCATATATTTT. This encodes CASRATAGNTIYF. The V call is TRBV4-2, the J call TRBJ1-3, with D possibly matching TRBD1 (5 bases). CDR1 is LGHNA and CDR2 is YNFKEQ in the germline V gene. This CDR3 region has 13 residues. V shed 6 bases and J shed 2 bases, with 8 bases lying between them.